This T cell receptor (beta chain) derives from a study of blood T cells in healthy people across ages. Notes on the study in general: Among T cells, TCR beta diversity per million cells dropped roughly linearly as age rose.

Trimming shortened V by 0 bases and J by 0 bases, and 6 bases separated the two germline ends. This CDR3 region has 15 residues. From germline, CDR1 is MNHEY and CDR2 SVGAGI. Combining a sample-barcoded 5' primer with a J-beta primer mix, a second PCR ran for 7 to 11 cycles. Sequencing yielded, for each sample, at least 3 million paired-end reads carrying CDR3. TCRdb processed the 5' RACE reads anew with MiXCR; each CDR3 protein has one entry. The sample has about 1.1 million distinct CDR3 sequences, 35% to 40% seen once. Only a few counts were recorded for this clonotype. What it binds is unknown. The sequenced sample was blood. The TCR comes from a man aged 18 to 35 in good health. This chain joins TRBV6-5 and TRBJ1-3, with D maybe TRBD1 (6 bases). CDR3 nucleotides: TGTGCCAGCAGTTACTCGGACAGCTCTGGAAACACCATATATTTT. It is translated as CASSYSDSSGNTIYF.